This entry is about one T cell receptor beta chain. This clonotype was counted many times. There is no known antigen for this receptor. There are no base qualities to consult, and no much larger clone falls within one base. This sample was included in a study of response to subunit inactivated influenza vaccine (dated by TCRdb to 2017 to 2018). For context, the study as a whole: To follow how T cells responded to a trivalent subunit inactivated influenza vaccine, the researchers relied on deep quantitative profiling of the T cell receptor repertoire. The paper's findings and limits, for the study overall: According to the authors, only a limited number of new T cells may be recruited by each seasonal influenza vaccination.

The library was generated by RT-PCR. The run used an Illumina HiSeq 2500. TCRdb handled the public reads itself, with Q25 trimming in fastp and clone calling in MiXCR, and kept productive beta chains. All rows with the same CDR3 protein become a single entry with the most common DNA and genes. The sample includes under 200,000 distinct CDR3 sequences, with around 10% observed a single time. The top ten hold 35% to 40% of the sample. The CDR3 starts with the cysteine, ends with the phenylalanine, and has 12 residues. Here the CDR3 DNA is all that survives: 36 bases in frame from base 1. V is shortened by 1 base, J by 8 bases, and the region joining them spans 8 bases. Per the germline V gene, SGHAT is the CDR1 and FQNNGV is the CDR2.

The sequence joins TRBV11-2 to TRBJ1-2; the D gene assignment is ambiguous. This TCR came from a man in his fifties or sixties who received an inactivated influenza vaccine. Donor details come from another sample of the same person, matched by shared clones. The source was CD8+ T cells sorted from PBMCs, collected less than 30 months after vaccination. The bases are TGTGCCAGCAGCTTAGGGGGAGGGGGCTACACCTTC. Its translation is CASSLGGGGYTF. With all but the CDR3 taken from the reference TRBV11-2 and TRBJ1-2 genes, the full variable domain is: EAGVAQSPRYKIIEKRQSVAFWCNPISGHATLYWYQQILGQGPKLLIQFQNNGVVDDSQLPKDRFSAERLKGVDSTLKIQPAKLEDSAVYLCASSLGGGGYTFGSGTRLTVV.